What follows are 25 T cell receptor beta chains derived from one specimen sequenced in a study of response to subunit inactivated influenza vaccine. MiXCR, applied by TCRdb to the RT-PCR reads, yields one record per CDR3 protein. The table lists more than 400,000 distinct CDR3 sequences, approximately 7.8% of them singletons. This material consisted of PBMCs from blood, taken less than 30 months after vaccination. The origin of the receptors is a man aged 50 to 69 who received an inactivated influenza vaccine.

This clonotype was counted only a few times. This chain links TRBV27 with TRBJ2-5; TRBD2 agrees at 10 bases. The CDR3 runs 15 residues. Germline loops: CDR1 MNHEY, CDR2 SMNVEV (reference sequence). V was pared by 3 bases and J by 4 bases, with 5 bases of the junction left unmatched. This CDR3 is CASSFSGGPAETQYF. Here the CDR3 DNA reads TGTGCCAGCAGTTTTAGCGGGGGGCCAGCAGAGACCCAGTACTTC.

The CDR3 bases are TGTGCCAGCAGCGGCGAGGGGAGTCAGCCCCAGCATTTT. Its translation: CASSGEGSQPQHF. The gene calls are TRBV7-9 and TRBJ1-5; TRBD1 might be the D (5 bases). Germline V gene data show CDR1 as SEHNR and CDR2 as FQNEAQ (reference sequence). The CDR3 covers 13 residues. V was cut by 5 bases and J by 6 bases, with 11 bases left in between.

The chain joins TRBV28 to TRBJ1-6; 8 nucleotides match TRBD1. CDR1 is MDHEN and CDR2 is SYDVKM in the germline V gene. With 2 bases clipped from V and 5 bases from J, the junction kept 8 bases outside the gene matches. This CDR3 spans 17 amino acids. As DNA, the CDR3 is TGTGCCAGCAGTTTAACCCCAGGGGGCATTAATAATTCACCCCTCCACTTT. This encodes CASSLTPGGINNSPLHF.

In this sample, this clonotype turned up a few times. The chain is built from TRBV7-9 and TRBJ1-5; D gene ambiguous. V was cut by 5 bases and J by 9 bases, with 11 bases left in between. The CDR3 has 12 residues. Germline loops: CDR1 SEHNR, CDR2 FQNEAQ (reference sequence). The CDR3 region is CASSEGPRPQHF. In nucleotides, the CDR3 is TGTGCCAGCAGCGAAGGACCCCGGCCCCAGCATTTT.

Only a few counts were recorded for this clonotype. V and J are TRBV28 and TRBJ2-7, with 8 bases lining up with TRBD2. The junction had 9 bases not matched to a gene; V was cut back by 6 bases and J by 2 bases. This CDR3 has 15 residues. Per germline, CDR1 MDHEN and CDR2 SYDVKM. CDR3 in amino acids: CASSPSLGRAYEQYF. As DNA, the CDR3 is TGTGCCAGCAGCCCAAGCCTCGGGAGGGCCTACGAGCAGTACTTC.

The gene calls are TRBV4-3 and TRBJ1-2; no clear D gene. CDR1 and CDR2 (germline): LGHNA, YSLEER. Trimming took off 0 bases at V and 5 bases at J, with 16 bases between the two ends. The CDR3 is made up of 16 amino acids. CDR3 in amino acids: CASSQEGGRSLYGYTF. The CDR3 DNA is TGCGCCAGCAGCCAAGAAGGAGGCAGGAGCCTTTATGGCTACACCTTC.

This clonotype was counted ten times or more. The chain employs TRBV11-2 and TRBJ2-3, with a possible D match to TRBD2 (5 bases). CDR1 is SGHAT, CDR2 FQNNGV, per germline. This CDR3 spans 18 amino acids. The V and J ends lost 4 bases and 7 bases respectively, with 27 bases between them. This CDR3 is CASSSSGLLSTPSYTQYF. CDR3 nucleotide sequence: TGTGCCAGCAGCTCCTCCGGACTCTTATCTACCCCCTCATATACGCAGTATTTT. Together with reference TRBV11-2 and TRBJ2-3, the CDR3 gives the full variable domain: EAGVAQSPRYKIIEKRQSVAFWCNPISGHATLYWYQQILGQGPKLLIQFQNNGVVDDSQLPKDRFSAERLKGVDSTLKIQPAKLEDSAVYLCASSSSGLLSTPSYTQYFGPGTRLTVL.

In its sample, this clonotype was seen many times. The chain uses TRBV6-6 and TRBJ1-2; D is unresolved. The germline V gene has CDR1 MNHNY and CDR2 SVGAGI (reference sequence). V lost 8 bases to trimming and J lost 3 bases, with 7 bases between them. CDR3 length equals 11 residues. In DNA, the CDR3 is TGTGCCAGCGGCGAGGACTATGGCTACACCTTC. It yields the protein CASGEDYGYTF.

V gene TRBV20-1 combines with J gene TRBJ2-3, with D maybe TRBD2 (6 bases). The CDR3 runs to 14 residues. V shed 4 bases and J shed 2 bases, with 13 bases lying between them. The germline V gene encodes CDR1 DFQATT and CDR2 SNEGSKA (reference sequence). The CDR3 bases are TGCAGTGCTATCAATAGCGGAACCACAGATACGCAGTATTTT. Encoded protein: CSAINSGTTDTQYF.

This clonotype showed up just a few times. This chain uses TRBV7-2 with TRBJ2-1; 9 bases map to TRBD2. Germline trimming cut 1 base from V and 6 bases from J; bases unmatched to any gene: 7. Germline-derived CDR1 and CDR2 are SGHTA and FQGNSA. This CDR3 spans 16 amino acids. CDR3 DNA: TGTGCCAGCAGCTTAGGACGACTAGCGGTGAGCAATGAGCAGTTCTTC. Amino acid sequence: CASSLGRLAVSNEQFF. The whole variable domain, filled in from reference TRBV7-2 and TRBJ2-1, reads GAGVSQSPSNKVTEKGKDVELRCDPISGHTALYWYRQSLGQGLEFLIYFQGNSAPDKSGLPSDRFSAERTGGSVSTLTIQRTQQEDSAVYLCASSLGRLAVSNEQFFGPGTRLTVL.

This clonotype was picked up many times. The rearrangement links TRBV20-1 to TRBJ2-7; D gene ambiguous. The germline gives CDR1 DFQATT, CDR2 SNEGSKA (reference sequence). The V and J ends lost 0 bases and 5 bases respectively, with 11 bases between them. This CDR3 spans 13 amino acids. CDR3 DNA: TGCAGTGCTAGAGATTCCAGAATTCACGAGCAGTACTTC. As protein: CSARDSRIHEQYF.

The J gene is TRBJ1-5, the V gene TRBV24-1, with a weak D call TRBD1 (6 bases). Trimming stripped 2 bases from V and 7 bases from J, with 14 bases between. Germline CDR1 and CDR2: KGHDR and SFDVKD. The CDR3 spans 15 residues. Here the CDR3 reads CATSDSGGPVQPQHF. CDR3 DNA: TGTGCCACCAGTGATTCCGGGGGGCCGGTCCAGCCCCAGCATTTT.

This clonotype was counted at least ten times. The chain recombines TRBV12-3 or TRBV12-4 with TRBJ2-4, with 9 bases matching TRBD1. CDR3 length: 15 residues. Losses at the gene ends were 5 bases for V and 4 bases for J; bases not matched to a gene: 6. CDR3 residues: CASSPPGQGKNIQYF. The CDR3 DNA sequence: TGTGCCAGCAGTCCTCCCGGACAGGGGAAAAACATTCAGTACTTC.

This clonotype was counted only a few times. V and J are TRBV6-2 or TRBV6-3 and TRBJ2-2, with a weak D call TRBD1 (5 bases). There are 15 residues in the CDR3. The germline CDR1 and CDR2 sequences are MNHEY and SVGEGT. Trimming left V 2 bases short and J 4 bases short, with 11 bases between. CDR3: CASSYGRVGTGELFF. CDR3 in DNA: TGTGCCAGCAGTTACGGCAGGGTGGGCACCGGGGAGCTGTTTTTT.

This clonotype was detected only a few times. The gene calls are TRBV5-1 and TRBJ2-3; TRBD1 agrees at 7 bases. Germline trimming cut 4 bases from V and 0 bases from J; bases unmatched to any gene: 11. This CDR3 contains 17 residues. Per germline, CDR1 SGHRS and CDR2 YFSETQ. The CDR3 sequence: CASSIFSGGASTDTQYF. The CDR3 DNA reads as TGCGCCAGCAGCATCTTCTCAGGGGGAGCTAGCACAGATACGCAGTATTTT.

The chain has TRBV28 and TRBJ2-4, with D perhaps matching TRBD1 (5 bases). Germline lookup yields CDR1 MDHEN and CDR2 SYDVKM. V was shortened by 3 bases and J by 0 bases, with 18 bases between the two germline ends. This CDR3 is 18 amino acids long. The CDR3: CASSFAGNGGIAKNIQYF. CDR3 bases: TGTGCCAGCAGTTTTGCAGGGAACGGTGGGATAGCCAAAAACATTCAGTACTTC.

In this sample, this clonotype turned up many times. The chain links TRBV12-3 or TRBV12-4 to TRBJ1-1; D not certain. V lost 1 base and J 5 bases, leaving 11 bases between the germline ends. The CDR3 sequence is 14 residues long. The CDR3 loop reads CASSLGAGGTEAFF. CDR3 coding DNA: TGTGCCAGCAGTTTAGGGGCAGGAGGGACTGAAGCTTTCTTT.

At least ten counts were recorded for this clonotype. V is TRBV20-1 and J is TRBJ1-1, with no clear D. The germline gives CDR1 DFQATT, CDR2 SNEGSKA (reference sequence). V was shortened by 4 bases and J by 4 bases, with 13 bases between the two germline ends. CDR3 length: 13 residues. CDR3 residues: CSAIWGYGTEAFF. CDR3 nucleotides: TGCAGTGCTATTTGGGGATACGGCACTGAAGCTTTCTTT.

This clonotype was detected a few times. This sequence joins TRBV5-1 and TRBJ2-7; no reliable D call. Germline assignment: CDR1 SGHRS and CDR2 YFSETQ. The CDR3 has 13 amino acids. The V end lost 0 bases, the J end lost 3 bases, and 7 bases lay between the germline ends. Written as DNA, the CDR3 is TGCGCCAGCAGCTTGGGACCGGGCTACGAGCAGTACTTC. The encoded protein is CASSLGPGYEQYF.

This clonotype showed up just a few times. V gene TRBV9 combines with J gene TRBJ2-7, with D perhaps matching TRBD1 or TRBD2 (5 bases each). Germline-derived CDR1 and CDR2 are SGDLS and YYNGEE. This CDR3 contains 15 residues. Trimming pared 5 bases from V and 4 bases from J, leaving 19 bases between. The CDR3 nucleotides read TGTGCCAGCAGTGCCGATTCGGGACCCATATACGAGCAGTACTTC. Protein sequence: CASSADSGPIYEQYF.

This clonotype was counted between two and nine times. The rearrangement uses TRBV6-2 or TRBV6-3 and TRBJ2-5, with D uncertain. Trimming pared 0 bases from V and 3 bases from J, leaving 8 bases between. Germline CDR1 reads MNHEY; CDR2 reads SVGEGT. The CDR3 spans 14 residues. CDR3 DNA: TGTGCCAGCAGTTACTCGGTGACGAAAGAGACCCAGTACTTC. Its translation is CASSYSVTKETQYF.

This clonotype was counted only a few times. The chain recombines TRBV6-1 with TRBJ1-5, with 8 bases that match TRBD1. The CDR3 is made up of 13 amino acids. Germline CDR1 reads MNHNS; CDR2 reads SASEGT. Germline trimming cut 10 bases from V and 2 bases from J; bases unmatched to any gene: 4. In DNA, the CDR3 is TGTGCCACCGGACAGGGAGGCAATCAGCCCCAGCATTTT. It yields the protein CATGQGGNQPQHF.

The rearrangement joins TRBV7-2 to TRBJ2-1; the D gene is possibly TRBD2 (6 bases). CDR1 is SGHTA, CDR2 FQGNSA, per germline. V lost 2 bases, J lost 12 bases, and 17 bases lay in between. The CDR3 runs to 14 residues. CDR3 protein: CASSLLLATPRQFF. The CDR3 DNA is TGTGCCAGCAGCTTACTACTAGCTACACCGAGGCAGTTCTTC. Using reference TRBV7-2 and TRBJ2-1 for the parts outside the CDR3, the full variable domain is GAGVSQSPSNKVTEKGKDVELRCDPISGHTALYWYRQSLGQGLEFLIYFQGNSAPDKSGLPSDRFSAERTGGSVSTLTIQRTQQEDSAVYLCASSLLLATPRQFFGPGTRLTVL.

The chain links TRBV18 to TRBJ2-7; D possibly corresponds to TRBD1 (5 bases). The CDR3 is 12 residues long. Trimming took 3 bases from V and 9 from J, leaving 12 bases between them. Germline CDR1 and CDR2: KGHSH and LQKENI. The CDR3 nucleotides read TGTGCCAGCTCACCCGGGCTTCAGGGGCAGTACTTC. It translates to CASSPGLQGQYF.

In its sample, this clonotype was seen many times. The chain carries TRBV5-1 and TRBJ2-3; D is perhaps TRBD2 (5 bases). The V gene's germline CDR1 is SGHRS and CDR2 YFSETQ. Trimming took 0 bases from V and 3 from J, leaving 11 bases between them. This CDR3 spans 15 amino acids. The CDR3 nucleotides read TGCGCCAGCAGCTTGGGAGGGTACCCGACAGATACGCAGTATTTT. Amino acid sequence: CASSLGGYPTDTQYF.